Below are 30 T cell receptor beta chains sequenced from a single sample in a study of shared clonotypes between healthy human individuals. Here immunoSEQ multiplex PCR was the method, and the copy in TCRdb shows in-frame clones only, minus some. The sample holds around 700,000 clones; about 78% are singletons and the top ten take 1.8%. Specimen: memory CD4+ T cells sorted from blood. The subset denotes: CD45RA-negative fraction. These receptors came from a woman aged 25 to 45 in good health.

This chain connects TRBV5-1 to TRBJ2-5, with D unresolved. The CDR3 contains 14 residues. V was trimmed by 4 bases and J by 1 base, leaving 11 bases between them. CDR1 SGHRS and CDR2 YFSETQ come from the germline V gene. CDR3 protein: CASSRPDLQETQYF. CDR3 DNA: TGCGCCAGCAGCCGTCCGGACCTCCAAGAGACCCAGTACTTC.

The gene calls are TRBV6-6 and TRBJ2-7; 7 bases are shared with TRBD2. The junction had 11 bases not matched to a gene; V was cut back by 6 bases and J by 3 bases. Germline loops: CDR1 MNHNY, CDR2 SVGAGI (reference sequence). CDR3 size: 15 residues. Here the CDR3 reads CASRSGLDGIYEQYF. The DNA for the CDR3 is TGTGCCAGCAGATCTGGACTAGACGGGATCTACGAGCAGTACTTC.

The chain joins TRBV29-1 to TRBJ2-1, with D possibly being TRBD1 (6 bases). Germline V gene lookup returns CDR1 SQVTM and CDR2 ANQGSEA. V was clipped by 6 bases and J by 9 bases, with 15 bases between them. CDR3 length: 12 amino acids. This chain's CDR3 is CSVLRDNGEQFF. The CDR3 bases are TGCAGCGTGCTCCGGGACAATGGTGAGCAGTTCTTC.

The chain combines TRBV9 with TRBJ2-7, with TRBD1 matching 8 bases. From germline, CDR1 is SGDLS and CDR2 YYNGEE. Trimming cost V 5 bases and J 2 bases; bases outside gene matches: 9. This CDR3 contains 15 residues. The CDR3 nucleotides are TGTGCCAGCAGTCCGTCCGGGACAGGCCCCTACGAGCAGTACTTC. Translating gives CASSPSGTGPYEQYF.

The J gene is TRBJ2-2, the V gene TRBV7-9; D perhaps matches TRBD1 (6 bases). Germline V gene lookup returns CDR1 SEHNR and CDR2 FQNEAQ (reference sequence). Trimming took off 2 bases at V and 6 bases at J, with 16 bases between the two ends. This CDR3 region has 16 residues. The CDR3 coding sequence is TGTGCCAGCAGCTTAAGGCCAGGGGATTTTGCCGGGGAGCTGTTTTTT. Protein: CASSLRPGDFAGELFF.

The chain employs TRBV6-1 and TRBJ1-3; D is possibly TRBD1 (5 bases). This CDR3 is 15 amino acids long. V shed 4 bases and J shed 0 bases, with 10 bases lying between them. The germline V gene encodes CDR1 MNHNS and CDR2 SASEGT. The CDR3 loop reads CASSGGALSGNTIYF. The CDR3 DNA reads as TGTGCCAGCAGTGGCGGGGCGCTCTCTGGAAACACCATATATTTT.

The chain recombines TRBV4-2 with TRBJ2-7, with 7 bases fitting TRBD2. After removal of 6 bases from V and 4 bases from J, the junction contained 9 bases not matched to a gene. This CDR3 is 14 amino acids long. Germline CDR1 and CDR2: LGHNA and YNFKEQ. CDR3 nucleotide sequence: TGTGCCAGCAGACCCAGCGGGGATGTGTACGAGCAGTACTTC. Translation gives CASRPSGDVYEQYF.

As DNA, the CDR3 is TGTGCCAGCTGGCCGGGACACCCTCTTTATGGCTACACCTTC. Translated, it gives CASWPGHPLYGYTF. The J gene is TRBJ1-2, the V gene TRBV28; D is possibly TRBD1 (6 bases). V lost 8 bases and J 5 bases, leaving 18 bases between the germline ends. Germline V gene data show CDR1 as MDHEN and CDR2 as SYDVKM. The CDR3 runs 14 residues.

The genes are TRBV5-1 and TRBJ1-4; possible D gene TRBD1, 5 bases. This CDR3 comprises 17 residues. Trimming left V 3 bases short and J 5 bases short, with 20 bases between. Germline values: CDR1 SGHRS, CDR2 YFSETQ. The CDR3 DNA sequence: TGCGCCAGCAGCTACGGGGGGAATGCGGGCCCCAATGAAAAACTGTTTTTT. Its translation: CASSYGGNAGPNEKLFF.

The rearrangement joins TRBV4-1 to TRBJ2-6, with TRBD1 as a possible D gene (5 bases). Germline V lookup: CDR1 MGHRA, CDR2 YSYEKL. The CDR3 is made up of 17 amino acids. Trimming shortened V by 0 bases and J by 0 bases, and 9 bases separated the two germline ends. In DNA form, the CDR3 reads TGCGCCAGCAGCCAAGAAATGACAGTCTCTGGGGCCAACGTCCTGACTTTC. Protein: CASSQEMTVSGANVLTF.

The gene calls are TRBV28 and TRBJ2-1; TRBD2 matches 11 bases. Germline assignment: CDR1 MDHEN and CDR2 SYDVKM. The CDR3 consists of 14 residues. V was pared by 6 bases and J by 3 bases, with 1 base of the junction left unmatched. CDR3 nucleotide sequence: TGTGCCAGCAGGGGACTAGCGGACTACAATGAGCAGTTCTTC. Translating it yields CASRGLADYNEQFF.

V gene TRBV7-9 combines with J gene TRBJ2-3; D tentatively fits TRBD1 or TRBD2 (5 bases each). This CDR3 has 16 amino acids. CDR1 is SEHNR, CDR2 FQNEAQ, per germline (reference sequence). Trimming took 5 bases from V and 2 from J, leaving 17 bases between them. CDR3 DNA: TGTGCCAGCAGCCGAACCCTCCGGGGCCTCACAGATACGCAGTATTTT. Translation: CASSRTLRGLTDTQYF.

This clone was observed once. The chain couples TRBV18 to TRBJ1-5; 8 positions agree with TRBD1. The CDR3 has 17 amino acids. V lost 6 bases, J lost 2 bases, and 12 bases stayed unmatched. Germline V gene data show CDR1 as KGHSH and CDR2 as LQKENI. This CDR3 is CASSPSQGAGGNQPQHF. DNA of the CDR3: TGTGCCAGCTCGCCCAGTCAGGGGGCCGGGGGCAATCAGCCCCAGCATTTT.

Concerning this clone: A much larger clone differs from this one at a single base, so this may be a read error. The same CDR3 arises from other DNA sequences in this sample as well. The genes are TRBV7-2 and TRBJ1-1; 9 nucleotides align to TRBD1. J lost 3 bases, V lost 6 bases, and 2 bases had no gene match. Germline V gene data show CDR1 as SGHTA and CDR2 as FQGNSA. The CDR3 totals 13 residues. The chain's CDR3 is CASSRQGDTEAFF. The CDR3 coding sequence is TGTGCCAGCAGTCGACAGGGGGACACTGAAGCTTTCTTT.

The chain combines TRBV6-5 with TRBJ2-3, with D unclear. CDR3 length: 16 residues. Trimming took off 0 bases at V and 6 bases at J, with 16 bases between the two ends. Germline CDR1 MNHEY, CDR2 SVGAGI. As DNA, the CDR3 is TGTGCCAGCAGTTACTCGCCGCAGTTAGGGTCGGATACGCAGTATTTT. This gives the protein CASSYSPQLGSDTQYF.

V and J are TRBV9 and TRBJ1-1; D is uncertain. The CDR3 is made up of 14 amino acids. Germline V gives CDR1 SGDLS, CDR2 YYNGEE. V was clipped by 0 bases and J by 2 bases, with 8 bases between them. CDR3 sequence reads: CASSVGSFNTEAFF. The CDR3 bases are TGTGCCAGCAGCGTAGGGAGTTTCAACACTGAAGCTTTCTTT. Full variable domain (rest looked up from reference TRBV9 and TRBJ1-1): DSGVTQTPKHLITATGQRVTLRCSPRSGDLSVYWYQQSLDQGLQFLIQYYNGEERAKGNILERFSAQQFPDLHSELNLSSLELGDSALYFCASSVGSFNTEAFFGQGTRLTVV.

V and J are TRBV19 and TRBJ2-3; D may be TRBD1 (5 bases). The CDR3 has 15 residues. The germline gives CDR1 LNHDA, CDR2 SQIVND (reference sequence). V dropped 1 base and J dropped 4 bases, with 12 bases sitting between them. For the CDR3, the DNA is TGTGCCAGTAGTATAGTAGGGGCAGCTGCAGATACGCAGTATTTT. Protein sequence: CASSIVGAAADTQYF. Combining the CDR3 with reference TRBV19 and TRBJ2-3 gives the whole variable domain DGGITQSPKYLFRKEGQNVTLSCEQNLNHDAMYWYRQDPGQGLRLIYYSQIVNDFQKGDIAEGYSVSREKKESFPLTVTSAQKNPTAFYLCASSIVGAAADTQYFGPGTRLTVL.

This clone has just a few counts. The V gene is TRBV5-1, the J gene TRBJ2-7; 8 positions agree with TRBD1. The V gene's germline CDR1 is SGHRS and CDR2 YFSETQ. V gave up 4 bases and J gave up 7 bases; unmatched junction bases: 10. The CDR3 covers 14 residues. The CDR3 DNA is TGCGCCAGCAGCGTGGGACAGGAGTTTGGAGAGCAGTACTTC. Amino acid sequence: CASSVGQEFGEQYF.

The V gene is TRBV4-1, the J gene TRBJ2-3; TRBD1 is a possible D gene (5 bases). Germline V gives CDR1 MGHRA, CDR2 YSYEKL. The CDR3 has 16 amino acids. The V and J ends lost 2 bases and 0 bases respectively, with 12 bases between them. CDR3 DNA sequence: TGCGCCAGCAGCCAAACCCCCGGACAAAGCACAGATACGCAGTATTTT. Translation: CASSQTPGQSTDTQYF.

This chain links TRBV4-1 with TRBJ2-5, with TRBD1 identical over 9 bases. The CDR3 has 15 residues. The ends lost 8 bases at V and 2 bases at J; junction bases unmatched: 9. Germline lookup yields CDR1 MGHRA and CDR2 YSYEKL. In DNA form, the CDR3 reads TGCGCCAGCGGAACACAGGGGGCGCGGCAAGAGACCCAGTACTTC. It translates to CASGTQGARQETQYF.

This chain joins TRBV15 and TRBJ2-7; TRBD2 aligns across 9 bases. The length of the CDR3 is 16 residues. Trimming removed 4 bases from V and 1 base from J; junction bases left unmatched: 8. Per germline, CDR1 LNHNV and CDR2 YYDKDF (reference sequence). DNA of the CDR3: TGTGCCACCAGCATCTCTAGCGGGACGGGGTCCTACGAGCAGTACTTC. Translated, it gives CATSISSGTGSYEQYF. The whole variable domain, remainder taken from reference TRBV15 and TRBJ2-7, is DAMVIQNPRYQVTQFGKPVTLSCSQTLNHNVMYWYQQKSSQAPKLLFHYYDKDFNNEADTPDNFQSRRPNTSFCFLDIRSPGLGDTAMYLCATSISSGTGSYEQYFGPGTRLTVT.

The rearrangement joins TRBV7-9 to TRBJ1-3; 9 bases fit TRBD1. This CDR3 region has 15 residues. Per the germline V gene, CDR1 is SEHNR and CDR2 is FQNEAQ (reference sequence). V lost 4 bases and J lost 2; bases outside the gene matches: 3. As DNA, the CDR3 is TGTGCCAGCAGCTCGGGGACAGGGCCTGGAAACACCATATATTTT. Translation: CASSSGTGPGNTIYF.

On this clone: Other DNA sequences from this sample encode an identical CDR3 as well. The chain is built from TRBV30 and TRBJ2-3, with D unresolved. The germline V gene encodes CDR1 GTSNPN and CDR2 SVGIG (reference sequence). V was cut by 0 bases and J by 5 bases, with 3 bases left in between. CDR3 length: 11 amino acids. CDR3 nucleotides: TGTGCCTGGAGTGTCGTAGATACGCAGTATTTT. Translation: CAWSVVDTQYF.

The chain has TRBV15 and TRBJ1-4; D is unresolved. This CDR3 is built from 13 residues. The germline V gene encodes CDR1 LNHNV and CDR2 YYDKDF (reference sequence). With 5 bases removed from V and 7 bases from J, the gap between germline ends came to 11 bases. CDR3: CATSSGGSEKLFF. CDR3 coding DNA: TGTGCCACCAGCTCGGGAGGTTCTGAAAAACTGTTTTTT.

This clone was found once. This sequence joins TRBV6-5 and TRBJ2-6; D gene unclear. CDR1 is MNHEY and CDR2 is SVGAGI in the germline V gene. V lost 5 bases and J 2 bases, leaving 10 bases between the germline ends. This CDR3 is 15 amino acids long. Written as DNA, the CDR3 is TGTGCCAGCAGTACCGTATCCGCTGGGGCCAACGTCCTGACTTTC. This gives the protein CASSTVSAGANVLTF.

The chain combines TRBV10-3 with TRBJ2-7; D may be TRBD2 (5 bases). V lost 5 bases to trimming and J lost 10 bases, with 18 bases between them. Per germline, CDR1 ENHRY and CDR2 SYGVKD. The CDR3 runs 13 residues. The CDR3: CAISSEGTGAQYF. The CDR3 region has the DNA TGTGCCATCAGTTCTGAGGGCACTGGAGCACAGTACTTC.

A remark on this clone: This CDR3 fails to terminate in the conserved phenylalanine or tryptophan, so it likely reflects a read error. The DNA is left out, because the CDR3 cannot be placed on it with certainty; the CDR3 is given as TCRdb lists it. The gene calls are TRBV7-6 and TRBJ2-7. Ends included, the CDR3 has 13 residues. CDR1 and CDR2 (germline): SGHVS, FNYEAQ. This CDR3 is CASSLGPSVSVAL.

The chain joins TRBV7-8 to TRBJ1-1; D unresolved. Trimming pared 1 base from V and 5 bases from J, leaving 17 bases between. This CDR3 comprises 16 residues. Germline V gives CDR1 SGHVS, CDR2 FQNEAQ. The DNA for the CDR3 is TGTGCCAGCAGCTTAGGAGGGCCGGGTAGGGCGACTGAAGCTTTCTTT. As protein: CASSLGGPGRATEAFF.

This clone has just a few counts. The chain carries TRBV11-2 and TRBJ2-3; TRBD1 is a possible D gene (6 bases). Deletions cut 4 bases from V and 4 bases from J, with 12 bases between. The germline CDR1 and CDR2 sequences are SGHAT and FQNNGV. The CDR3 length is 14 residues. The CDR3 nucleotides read TGTGCCAGCAGCTCCAGACAGGCCTCAGATACGCAGTATTTT. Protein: CASSSRQASDTQYF.

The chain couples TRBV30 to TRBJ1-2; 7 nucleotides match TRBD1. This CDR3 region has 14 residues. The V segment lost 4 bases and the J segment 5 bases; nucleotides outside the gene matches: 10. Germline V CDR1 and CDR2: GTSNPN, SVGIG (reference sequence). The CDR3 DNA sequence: TGTGCCTGGACTCGTGGGACAGAGAATTATGGCTACACCTTC. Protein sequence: CAWTRGTENYGYTF.